This TCR beta chain appears in the sequencing data of a study of OX40 agonist ivuxolimab in advanced cancers. Turning to the study itself: The drug used for patients, ivuxolimab, was an agonistic anti-OX40 (CD134) antibody. Patients in the trial were receiving intravenous ivuxolimab every 2 weeks, at doses of 0.01 to 10 mg/kg. Mean age 60 years, range roughly 20 to 85; about 81% male. The study reported partial responses in three patients: one hepatocellular carcinoma, two cutaneous melanoma.

Only in-frame clones appear in the TCRdb table, and some are missing; sequencing was by immunoSEQ multiplex PCR. The sample has approximately 40,000 clones, more than 80% seen once; the top ten hold over 3.5%. The receptor was derived from an adult with an advanced solid tumor such as melanoma, head and neck, liver or kidney cancer. The material sequenced was CD4+ or CD8+ T cells sorted from blood, taken in a trial of the OX40 agonist ivuxolimab.

This CDR3 reads CASSPDRERTEAFF. In DNA form, the CDR3 reads TGTGCCAGCAGTCCCGACAGGGAAAGAACTGAAGCTTTCTTT. The chain links TRBV6-5 to TRBJ1-1, with 7 bases identical to TRBD1. The germline CDR1 and CDR2 sequences are MNHEY and SVGAGI. This CDR3 region has 14 residues. J was trimmed by 5 bases and V by 5 bases; bases with no gene match: 8.